A selection of T cell receptor beta chains follows, all from one sample in a study of graft-versus-host responses after intestinal transplantation. Measured with immunoSEQ multiplex PCR; TCRdb has only the in-frame clones, and not every one. The repertoire holds 9,500 to 15,000 clones, over 85% seen once, with more than 20% in the top ten. The material was PBMCs, obtained just under 110 days after intestinal transplant. These TCRs come from a human patient who received an intestinal transplant, so some T cells may come from the graft donor. The CDR3 runs from the conserved cysteine through the conserved F or W. Each record gives: clone size, V gene, J gene, D gene, CDR3 DNA, CDR3 protein. D genes are given only for firm matches. Rows give clone size only sometimes, using once, few, many, or a class for an expanded clone.

>.|TRBV5-1|TRBJ1-1|.
TGCGCCAGCAGCCTTACAGGGCCCGGGGAGTCCATGAACACTGAAGCTTTCTTT
CASSLTGPGESMNTEAFF
>.|TRBV2|TRBJ2-2|.
TGTGCCAGCAGTGAAGCGTCAAGGGGCGCGGGCACCGGGGAGCTGTTTTTT
CASSEASRGAGTGELFF
>.|TRBV28|TRBJ1-5|.
TGTGCCAGCAGTCCCCCAAGGGGGGCTGAGGGCAATCAGCCCCAGCATTTT
CASSPPRGAEGNQPQHF
>.|TRBV18|TRBJ2-4|TRBD2
TGTGCCAGCTCAGGACTAGCGAATACAAACATTCAGTACTTC
CASSGLANTNIQYF
>.|TRBV6-5|TRBJ1-1|TRBD1
TGTGCCAGCAGTGAGACAGGGGGCCACACTGAAGCTTTCTTT
CASSETGGHTEAFF
>.|TRBV6-1|TRBJ2-1|.
TGTGCCAGCAGCCCTAGGGAGGAGCAGTTCTTC
CASSPREEQFF
>.|TRBV9|TRBJ2-7|.
TGTGCCAGCAGCGTAGGGGAGGAGTACGAGCAGTACTTC
CASSVGEEYEQYF
>.|TRBV18|TRBJ2-1|TRBD2
TGTGCCAGCTCACCGATCATAGGGCTAGCGGGAGTTGAGCAGTTCTTC
CASSPIIGLAGVEQFF
>.|TRBV7-9|TRBJ2-3|TRBD2
TGTGCCAGCAGCTTACCGCTAGCGGGAGGAGCAGATACGCAGTATTTT
CASSLPLAGGADTQYF
>.|TRBV12-2|TRBJ2-7|.
TGTGCAAGTCGCTTAGTATCCTACCTAGCCTACGAGCAGTACTTC
CASRLVSYLAYEQYF
>once|TRBV4-1|TRBJ2-2|TRBD2
TGCGCCAGCAGCCCAACTAGCGGGAGGTTGGCCGGGGAGCTGTTTTTT
CASSPTSGRLAGELFF
>.|TRBV7-9|TRBJ2-1|.
TGTGCCAGCAGCTACAGGGAAACTTACAATGAGCAGTTCTTC
CASSYRETYNEQFF
>once|TRBV7-8|TRBJ2-1|.
TGTGCCAGCAGCTCTCAGGGGGGGACCTACAATGAGCAGTTCTTC
CASSSQGGTYNEQFF
>.|TRBV27|TRBJ2-2|.
TGTGCCAGCAGCCGCCGGGGCGGGAACACCGGGGAGCTGTTTTTT
CASSRRGGNTGELFF
>.|TRBV2|TRBJ2-7|TRBD2
TGTGCCAGCAGTGAACTAGCGGGAGGGCCCTACGAGCAGTACTTC
CASSELAGGPYEQYF
>.|TRBV27|TRBJ2-2|TRBD2
TGTGCCAGCAGTTTGGAAGCGGGAGTCGGGGAGCTGTTTTTT
CASSLEAGVGELFF
>.|TRBV6-5|TRBJ2-1|TRBD1
TGTGCCAGCAGTTTCATTCTACAGGGGTCCTACAATGAGCAGTTCTTC
CASSFILQGSYNEQFF
>.|TRBV9|TRBJ1-1|TRBD1
TGTGCCAGCAGCTTACCCGAGACAGGGGAGAACACTGAAGCTTTCTTT
CASSLPETGENTEAFF
>.|TRBV5-1|TRBJ2-3|TRBD2
TGCGCCAGCAGCTTGGTAGGCGGGAGATCCACAGATACGCAGTATTTT
CASSLVGGRSTDTQYF
>.|TRBV5-6|TRBJ1-5|.
TGTGCCAGCAGCTTGGGGGGGGACGGTCAGCCCCAGCATTTT
CASSLGGDGQPQHF
>.|TRBV2|TRBJ2-7|TRBD2
TGTGCCAGCAGTGTGACTAGCGGGCGCTCCTACGAGCAGTACTTC
CASSVTSGRSYEQYF
>.|TRBV9|TRBJ2-7|.
TGTGCCAGCAGCGTAGAACCCGGTTTCGAGCAGTACTTC
CASSVEPGFEQYF
>.|TRBV11-2|TRBJ2-5|TRBD2
TGTGCCAGCAGCTCCCTAGCGGGACTACAGGCAGAGACCCAGTACTTC
CASSSLAGLQAETQYF
>.|TRBV27|TRBJ2-7|TRBD1
TGTGCCAGCAGTTTCCTGGGACAGGGGTTCGACGAGCAGTACTTC
CASSFLGQGFDEQYF
>.|TRBV25-1|TRBJ2-1|TRBD2
TGTGCCAGCAGTGAATCAAGAGCGGGAGAGCAGTTCTTC
CASSESRAGEQFF
>.|TRBV5-1|TRBJ2-7|.
TGCGCCAGCAGCTTGTGGCGGGCAGGAGAGACCTACGAGCAGTACTTC
CASSLWRAGETYEQYF
>once|TRBV27|TRBJ2-7|TRBD2
TGTGCCAGCAGTCATAGCGGGAGACGCTACGAGCAGTACTTC
CASSHSGRRYEQYF
>few|TRBV4-2|TRBJ2-5|TRBD2
TGTGCCAGCAGCCAGCCGGGACTAGCGGCCCAAGAGACCCAGTACTTC
CASSQPGLAAQETQYF
>.|TRBV4-2|TRBJ1-1|.
TGTGCCAGCAGCGCGATGAGGGGGAACACTGAAGCTTTCTTT
CASSAMRGNTEAFF